These T cell receptor beta chains were read from a single sample in a study of shared clonotypes between healthy human individuals. Sequenced by immunoSEQ multiplex PCR; TCRdb stores in-frame clones only, minus some. The sample lists about 490,000 clones; approximately 80% were seen once. Sequencing was carried out using PBMCs. Receptors originate from a woman aged 40 to 55 in good health. Some clones in this sample may be carry-over from other donors' samples. Each CDR3 is given with its conserved first and last residue. The D gene is left open where the match is weak. Clone size, where shown, is once, few, many, or a class for clones that have expanded.

D gene,J gene,clone size,V gene,CDR3 protein,CDR3 DNA
TRBD1,TRBJ1-3,NA,TRBV5-1,CASSLGRGAGNTIYF,TGCGCCAGCAGCTTGGGCAGGGGGGCCGGAAACACCATATATTTT
TRBD1,TRBJ2-3,few,TRBV5-1,CASSLAPGGLTDTQYF,TGCGCCAGCAGCTTGGCCCCAGGGGGCTTGACGGATACGCAGTATTTT
NA,TRBJ2-6,NA,TRBV5-1,CASSSSSGANVLTF,TGCGCCAGCAGCTCGAGCTCTGGGGCCAACGTCCTGACTTTC
NA,TRBJ1-3,NA,TRBV5-6,CASSLAGLGDTIYF,TGTGCCAGCAGCTTGGCGGGTCTCGGAGACACCATATATTTT
NA,TRBJ2-3,NA,TRBV19,CASSIGTGFSNGVTDTQYF,TGTGCCAGTAGTATAGGTACAGGGTTTTCCAACGGGGTAACAGATACGCAGTATTTT
NA,TRBJ1-4,NA,TRBV5-1,CASSLASGVLREKLFF,TGCGCCAGCAGCTTGGCCTCAGGGGTTTTGAGGGAAAAACTGTTTTTT
TRBD1,TRBJ2-2,NA,TRBV2,CASSGTGVGLTGELPF,TGTGCCAGCTCCGGGACAGGGGTCGGTCTCACCGGGGAGCTGCCTTTT
TRBD2,TRBJ2-1,few,TRBV6-4,CASSETSGSHNEQFF,TGTGCCAGCAGTGAGACTAGCGGGAGCCACAATGAGCAGTTCTTC
NA,TRBJ2-3,NA,TRBV30,CAWTLPGTDTQYF,TGTGCCTGGACACTCCCAGGCACAGATACGCAGTATTTT
NA,TRBJ2-4,NA,TRBV2,CASSSRAKNIQYF,TGTGCCAGCTCGTCGCGAGCCAAAAACATTCAGTACTTC
NA,TRBJ1-4,NA,TRBV5-1,CASSLIGTDNEKLFF,TGCGCCAGCAGCTTAATTGGGACTGATAATGAAAAACTGTTTTTT
NA,TRBJ1-5,NA,TRBV28,CASSTNRVGRDQPQHF,TGTGCCAGCAGTACTAACAGGGTAGGTAGGGATCAGCCCCAGCATTTT
TRBD1,TRBJ2-7,many,TRBV4-1,CASSHRDRSYEQYF,TGCGCCAGCAGCCACCGGGACAGGTCCTACGAGCAGTACTTC
NA,TRBJ1-2,NA,TRBV27,CASRSGHRDGYTF,TGTGCCAGCAGATCCGGACATAGAGATGGCTACACCTTC
NA,TRBJ2-1,NA,TRBV27,CASSPSRVLWSEQFF,TGTGCCAGCAGTCCATCCAGGGTTTTATGGAGTGAGCAGTTCTTC
NA,TRBJ2-7,NA,TRBV12-5,CASSKGGPDYEQYF,TGTGCTAGTTCGAAAGGGGGGCCCGACTACGAGCAGTACTTC
NA,TRBJ2-2,once,TRBV4-2,CASSQEVASLRELFF,TGTGCCAGCAGCCAAGAAGTCGCCTCACTCCGGGAGCTGTTTTTT
NA,TRBJ1-3,NA,TRBV5-1,CASSLVPTGLSGNTIYF,TGCGCCAGCAGCTTGGTCCCGACTGGTCTCTCTGGAAACACCATATATTTT
NA,TRBJ2-5,NA,TRBV7-2,CASSLARLAETQYF,TGTGCCAGCAGCTTAGCGCGCCTAGCAGAGACCCAGTACTTC
NA,TRBJ2-3,NA,TRBV25-1,CASSDPRQGRVDTQYF,TGTGCCAGCAGTGATCCGAGACAGGGGAGGGTAGATACGCAGTATTTT
NA,TRBJ2-7,few,TRBV9,CASSSQGVPYEQYF,TGTGCCAGCAGCTCGCAAGGGGTTCCCTACGAGCAGTACTTC
NA,TRBJ2-2,NA,TRBV28,CASSLGTGELFF,TGTGCCAGCAGTTTAGGGACCGGGGAGCTGTTTTTT
NA,TRBJ1-3,NA,TRBV2,CASSVGGSGNTIYF,TGTGCCAGCAGTGTGGGTGGATCTGGAAACACCATATATTTT
NA,TRBJ1-2,many,TRBV2,CASEGFGRSDGYTF,TGTGCCAGCGAGGGGTTTGGCAGGTCTGATGGCTACACCTTC
TRBD1,TRBJ1-1,NA,TRBV7-8,CASSLEGQGILTEAFF,TGTGCCAGCAGCTTAGAGGGACAGGGAATCCTGACTGAAGCTTTCTTT
NA,TRBJ2-5,once,TRBV5-1,CASSRTGKGTQYF,TGCGCCAGCAGCCGTACAGGGAAGGGGACCCAGTACTTC
NA,TRBJ2-7,NA,TRBV2,CASSPSGANYEQYF,TGTGCCAGCAGCCCCTCGGGGGCTAATTACGAGCAGTACTTC
NA,TRBJ2-5,few,TRBV11-2,CASSLAGVPETQYF,TGTGCCAGCAGCTTAGCGGGAGTTCCGGAGACCCAGTACTTC
TRBD1,TRBJ2-2,NA,TRBV19,CATGGRGHTGELFF,TGTGCCACTGGGGGCAGGGGGCACACCGGGGAGCTGTTTTTT
TRBD1,TRBJ1-3,many,TRBV28,CASLPQGAAGNTIYF,TGTGCCAGCCTGCCCCAGGGGGCGGCCGGAAACACCATATATTTT
TRBD2,TRBJ2-7,NA,TRBV19,CASSHGGTYEQYF,TGTGCCAGTAGTCACGGGGGGACCTACGAGCAGTACTTC
NA,TRBJ2-1,NA,TRBV4-1,CASSQVFTTTPGEQFF,TGCGCCAGCAGCCAAGTTTTTACTACCACCCCGGGTGAGCAGTTCTTC
TRBD1,TRBJ2-5,NA,TRBV7-9,CASRRQGWEETQYF,TGTGCCAGCAGGAGACAGGGGTGGGAGGAGACCCAGTACTTC
NA,TRBJ2-7,once,TRBV7-9,CASSRATISHEQYF,TGTGCCAGCAGCAGGGCTACGATATCCCACGAGCAGTACTTC
NA,TRBJ1-2,once,TRBV28,CASSQPGRGYGYTF,TGTGCCAGCAGCCAACCGGGACGGGGCTATGGCTACACCTTC
NA,TRBJ2-3,NA,TRBV4-1,CASSQVVGTDTQYF,TGCGCCAGCAGCCAAGTGGTAGGGACAGATACGCAGTATTTT
TRBD1,TRBJ1-2,NA,TRBV4-3,CASSQDRNPGQGVPNYGYTF,TGCGCCAGCAGCCAAGATAGGAACCCGGGACAGGGGGTTCCTAACTATGGCTACACCTTC
NA,TRBJ1-2,NA,TRBV9,CASSVGLGWGLYGYTF,TGTGCCAGCAGCGTGGGTTTGGGGTGGGGACTCTATGGCTACACCTTC
TRBD2,TRBJ2-1,NA,TRBV27,CASSFLLAGGHNEQFF,TGTGCCAGCAGTTTCTTACTAGCGGGAGGCCACAATGAGCAGTTCTTC
NA,TRBJ2-5,NA,TRBV5-6,CASSPTGGSVETQYF,TGTGCCAGCAGCCCCACGGGGGGCAGCGTGGAGACCCAGTACTTC
NA,TRBJ1-2,once,TRBV18,CASSPYTGNSYGYTF,TGTGCCAGCTCGCCTTACACAGGGAACTCATATGGCTACACCTTC
TRBD2,TRBJ2-1,NA,TRBV6-6,CASSPQGLAGDNEQFF,TGTGCCAGCAGTCCCCAGGGACTAGCGGGAGACAATGAGCAGTTCTTC
NA,TRBJ2-5,NA,TRBV18,CASSQGVKETQYF,TGTGCCAGCTCACAGGGAGTAAAAGAGACCCAGTACTTC
TRBD1,TRBJ2-3,NA,TRBV11-2,CASSYGTASTDTQYF,TGTGCCAGCAGCTACGGGACAGCGAGCACAGATACGCAGTATTTT
TRBD2,TRBJ2-3,NA,TRBV18,CASSPPGLAGVDTQYF,TGTGCCAGCTCACCACCGGGACTAGCGGGAGTTGATACGCAGTATTTT
NA,TRBJ2-3,NA,TRBV28,CASSLSSAEGNTDTQYF,TGTGCCAGCAGTTTGAGTAGCGCCGAAGGCAACACAGATACGCAGTATTTT
NA,TRBJ2-7,NA,TRBV28,CASSLSGDGEQYF,TGTGCCAGCAGTTTATCGGGGGATGGCGAGCAGTACTTC
TRBD2,TRBJ2-7,NA,TRBV7-6,CASRPGTSSYEQYF,TGTGCCAGCAGGCCCGGGACTAGCTCCTACGAGCAGTACTTC
NA,TRBJ2-2,NA,TRBV10-3,CAISPGTGRTGELFF,TGTGCCATCAGCCCTGGGACGGGGAGGACCGGGGAGCTGTTTTTT
NA,TRBJ2-2,NA,TRBV9,CASSVAVDTGELFF,TGTGCCAGCAGCGTAGCTGTAGACACCGGGGAGCTGTTTTTT
NA,TRBJ2-5,NA,TRBV20-1,CSGRWLETQYF,TGCTCCGGGCGCTGGCTGGAGACCCAGTACTTC
TRBD2,TRBJ2-1,NA,TRBV15,CATSRGGQSYNEQFF,TGTGCCACCAGCAGGGGAGGGCAATCCTACAATGAGCAGTTCTTC
TRBD1,TRBJ2-7,few,TRBV25-1,CASSPPLRGTGGLEQYF,TGTGCCAGCAGCCCCCCCCTAAGAGGGACAGGGGGACTAGAGCAGTACTTC
TRBD2,TRBJ2-1,NA,TRBV5-4,CASSRPTSGRRNEQFF,TGTGCCAGCAGCCGACCGACTAGCGGGAGGAGGAATGAGCAGTTCTTC
NA,TRBJ1-5,NA,TRBV15,CATSRDNQPDQPQHF,TGTGCCACCAGCAGAGATAACCAGCCAGATCAGCCCCAGCATTTT
TRBD1,TRBJ2-1,once,TRBV29-1,CSVPGQGASEQFF,TGCAGCGTCCCGGGACAGGGGGCGTCTGAGCAGTTCTTC
TRBD2,TRBJ2-1,NA,TRBV19,CASSEWLAGLNEQFF,TGTGCCAGTAGTGAATGGCTAGCGGGATTGAATGAGCAGTTCTTC
NA,TRBJ1-2,NA,TRBV28,CASSTSGFGYTF,TGTGCCAGCAGTACTTCAGGGTTTGGCTACACCTTC
TRBD1,TRBJ2-7,NA,TRBV6-5,CASSSPGTGNYEQYF,TGTGCCAGCAGCTCCCCCGGGACAGGGAACTACGAGCAGTACTTC
NA,TRBJ2-1,NA,TRBV7-3,CASSGGQGSYNEQFF,TGTGCCAGCAGCGGTGGGCAGGGCTCCTACAATGAGCAGTTCTTC